The rows below give T cell receptor beta chains drawn from one sample of a study of patients and donors after allogeneic stem cell transplantation. TCRdb used MiXCR to reprocess the RT-PCR reads, holding one entry per CDR3 protein. The sample lists 80,000 to 90,000 distinct CDR3 sequences; 48% were seen once. The sequencing input was blood, either unsorted or a sorted T cell fraction (not recorded which). These TCRs come from a human donor who was either an allogeneic HSCT recipient or a stem cell or donor lymphocyte infusion donor (not recorded which). It is not recorded whose cells these are; they may come from a transplant donor. Both conserved end residues are part of each CDR3. Fields, in order: CDR3 DNA, CDR3 protein, clone size, V gene, J gene, D gene. The D gene is left open where the match is weak. Only some rows state a clone size, as once, few, many or a class for expanded clones.

CDR3nt: TGTGCCAGTAACAGGGGGCGGGACTATGGCTACACCTTC; CDR3aa: CASNRGRDYGYTF; abundance: once; v_gene: TRBV4-2; j_gene: TRBJ1-2; d_gene: TRBD1
CDR3nt: TGTGCCAGCAGCCTCATTAACACTGAAGCTTTCTTT; CDR3aa: CASSLINTEAFF; abundance: few; v_gene: TRBV28; j_gene: TRBJ1-1; d_gene: .
CDR3nt: TGCGCCAGCAGCCAAGAACCACCCGAGGGGGGATGGCCCTATGGCTACACCTTC; CDR3aa: CASSQEPPEGGWPYGYTF; abundance: few; v_gene: TRBV4-1; j_gene: TRBJ1-2; d_gene: .
CDR3nt: TGCGCCAGCAGCCAAGTTTTCTCAGGGCATGGCTACACCTTC; CDR3aa: CASSQVFSGHGYTF; abundance: .; v_gene: TRBV4-1; j_gene: TRBJ1-2; d_gene: .
CDR3nt: TGTGCCAGCAGCTCACCACCCAATGAGCAGTTCTTC; CDR3aa: CASSSPPNEQFF; abundance: .; v_gene: TRBV11-2; j_gene: TRBJ2-1; d_gene: .
CDR3nt: TGTGCCAGCAGAAGCGACAGGGGGGCAGGAAACACCATATATTTT; CDR3aa: CASRSDRGAGNTIYF; abundance: few; v_gene: TRBV7-2; j_gene: TRBJ1-3; d_gene: TRBD1
CDR3nt: TGTGCCAGCAGTGAGGACAGGGGGTATTCACCCCTCCACTTT; CDR3aa: CASSEDRGYSPLHF; abundance: .; v_gene: TRBV12-3/TRBV12-4; j_gene: TRBJ1-6; d_gene: TRBD1
CDR3nt: TGCAGTGCTTATAGCGGGAGGAGCACAGATACGCAGTATTTT; CDR3aa: CSAYSGRSTDTQYF; abundance: .; v_gene: TRBV20-1; j_gene: TRBJ2-3; d_gene: TRBD2
CDR3nt: TGCAGTGCTAGGCGCCAGGGTCAGCCCCAGCATTTT; CDR3aa: CSARRQGQPQHF; abundance: .; v_gene: TRBV20-1; j_gene: TRBJ1-5; d_gene: .
CDR3nt: TGCGCCAGCAGCCCGCGAAGAGCCACAGGGATGAACACTGAAGCTTTCTTT; CDR3aa: CASSPRRATGMNTEAFF; abundance: few; v_gene: TRBV5-1; j_gene: TRBJ1-1; d_gene: .
CDR3nt: TGTGCCAGCAGCCAAACACGGAACTATGGCTACACCTTC; CDR3aa: CASSQTRNYGYTF; abundance: .; v_gene: TRBV14; j_gene: TRBJ1-2; d_gene: .
CDR3nt: TGTGCCAGCAGCACACAGGGTGGGTACACTGAAGCTTTCTTT; CDR3aa: CASSTQGGYTEAFF; abundance: .; v_gene: TRBV12-3/TRBV12-4; j_gene: TRBJ1-1; d_gene: .
CDR3nt: TGTGCTAGCAGCTTAAGCTCTAGCGGGTCAGCAGATACGCAGTATTTT; CDR3aa: CASSLSSSGSADTQYF; abundance: .; v_gene: TRBV7-7; j_gene: TRBJ2-3; d_gene: TRBD2
CDR3nt: TGTGCCAGCAGTTACTCGGAGTACGACTTCTCGTGGGAGCTGTTTTTT; CDR3aa: CASSYSEYDFSWELFF; abundance: many; v_gene: TRBV6-2/TRBV6-3; j_gene: TRBJ2-2; d_gene: .
CDR3nt: TGTGCCAGCAGTGATATTGGGGGTCCTCAGCCCCAGCATTTT; CDR3aa: CASSDIGGPQPQHF; abundance: .; v_gene: TRBV6-1; j_gene: TRBJ1-5; d_gene: .
CDR3nt: TGTGCCAGCAGGACGGGGCTCCCGGGCTATGGCTACACCTTC; CDR3aa: CASRTGLPGYGYTF; abundance: .; v_gene: TRBV12-3/TRBV12-4; j_gene: TRBJ1-2; d_gene: .
CDR3nt: TGCGCCAGCAGCCAAGGACAGGGAGGGCGTTCACCCCTCCACTTT; CDR3aa: CASSQGQGGRSPLHF; abundance: .; v_gene: TRBV4-1; j_gene: TRBJ1-6; d_gene: TRBD1
CDR3nt: TGTGCCAGCAGCTTAGAGGGCGCGGGACCGTTGGCAGATACGCAGTATTTT; CDR3aa: CASSLEGAGPLADTQYF; abundance: .; v_gene: TRBV11-2; j_gene: TRBJ2-3; d_gene: .